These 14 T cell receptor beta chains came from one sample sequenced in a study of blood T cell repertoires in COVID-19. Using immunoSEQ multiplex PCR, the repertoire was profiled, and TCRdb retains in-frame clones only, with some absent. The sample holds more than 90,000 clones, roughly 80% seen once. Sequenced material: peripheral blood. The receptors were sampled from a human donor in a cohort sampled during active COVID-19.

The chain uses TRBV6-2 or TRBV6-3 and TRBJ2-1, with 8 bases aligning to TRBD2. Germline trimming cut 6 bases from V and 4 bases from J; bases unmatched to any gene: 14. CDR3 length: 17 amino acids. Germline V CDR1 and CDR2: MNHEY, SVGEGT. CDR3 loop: CASSRTLEREFYNEQFF. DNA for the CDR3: TGTGCCAGCAGCCGAACTTTGGAGCGGGAGTTTTACAATGAGCAGTTCTTC.

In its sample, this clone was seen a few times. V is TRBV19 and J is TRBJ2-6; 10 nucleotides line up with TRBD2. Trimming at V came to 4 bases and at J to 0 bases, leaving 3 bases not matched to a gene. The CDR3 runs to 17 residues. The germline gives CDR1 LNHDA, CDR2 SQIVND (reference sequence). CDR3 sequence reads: CASSKGLAVSGANVLTF. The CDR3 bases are TGTGCCAGTAGTAAAGGACTAGCGGTCTCTGGGGCCAACGTCCTGACTTTC.

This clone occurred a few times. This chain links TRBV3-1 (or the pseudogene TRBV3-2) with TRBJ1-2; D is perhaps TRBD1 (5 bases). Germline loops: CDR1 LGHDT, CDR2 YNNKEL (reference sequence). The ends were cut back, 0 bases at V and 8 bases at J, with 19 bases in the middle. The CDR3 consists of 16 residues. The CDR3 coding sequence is TGTGCCAGCAGCCAAGAAGGAGGGGTGAGGTGGAGGGGCTACACCTTC. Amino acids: CASSQEGGVRWRGYTF.

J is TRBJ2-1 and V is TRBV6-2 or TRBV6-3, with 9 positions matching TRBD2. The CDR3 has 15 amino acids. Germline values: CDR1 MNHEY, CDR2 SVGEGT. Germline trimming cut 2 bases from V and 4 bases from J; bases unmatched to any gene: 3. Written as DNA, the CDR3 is TGTGCCAGCAGTTACGCAGCGGGGGGTTACAATGAGCAGTTCTTC. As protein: CASSYAAGGYNEQFF.

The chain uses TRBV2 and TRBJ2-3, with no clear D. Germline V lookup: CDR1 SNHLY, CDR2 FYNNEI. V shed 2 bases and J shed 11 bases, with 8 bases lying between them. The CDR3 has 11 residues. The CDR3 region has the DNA TGTGCCAGCAGTGAAAACCGCGTGCAGTATTTT. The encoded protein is CASSENRVQYF.

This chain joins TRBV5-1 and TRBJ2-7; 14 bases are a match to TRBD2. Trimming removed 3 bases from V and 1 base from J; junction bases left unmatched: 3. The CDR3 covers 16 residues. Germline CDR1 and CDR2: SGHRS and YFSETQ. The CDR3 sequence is CASSSGTSGGSYEQYF. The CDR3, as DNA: TGCGCCAGCAGCTCCGGGACTAGCGGGGGATCCTACGAGCAGTACTTC. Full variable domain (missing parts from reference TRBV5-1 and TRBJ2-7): KAGVTQTPRYLIKTRGQQVTLSCSPISGHRSVSWYQQTPGQGLQFLFEYFSETQRNKGNFPGRFSGRQFSNSRSEMNVSTLELGDSALYLCASSSGTSGGSYEQYFGPGTRLTVT.

CDR3 in DNA: TGTGCCAGCTCACAGGACAGGATAGGGAACACTGAAGCTTTCTTT. It yields the protein CASSQDRIGNTEAFF. The chain recombines TRBV18 with TRBJ1-1; 7 nucleotides align to TRBD1. The CDR3 consists of 15 residues. The germline CDR1 and CDR2 sequences are KGHSH and LQKENI. J lost 1 base, V lost 4 bases, and 6 bases had no gene match.

Here the CDR3 reads CASSPQGVTEAFF. CDR3 DNA: TGTGCCAGCAGCCCCCAAGGGGTTACTGAAGCTTTCTTT. The J gene is TRBJ1-1, the V gene TRBV7-2; possibly TRBD1 for D (5 bases). Germline V gene sequence: CDR1 SGHTA, CDR2 FQGNSA. This CDR3 has 13 residues. The V end lost 5 bases, the J end lost 5 bases, and 12 bases lay between the germline ends. Together with reference TRBV7-2 and TRBJ1-1, the CDR3 gives the full variable domain: GAGVSQSPSNKVTEKGKDVELRCDPISGHTALYWYRQSLGQGLEFLIYFQGNSAPDKSGLPSDRFSAERTGGSVSTLTIQRTQQEDSAVYLCASSPQGVTEAFFGQGTRLTVV.

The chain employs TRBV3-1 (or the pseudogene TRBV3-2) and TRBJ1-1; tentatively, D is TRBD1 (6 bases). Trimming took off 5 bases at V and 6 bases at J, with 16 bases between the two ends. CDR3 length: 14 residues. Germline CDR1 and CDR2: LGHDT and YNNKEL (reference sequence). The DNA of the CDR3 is TGTGCCAGCAGCATCGCCGGGACACTCTCTGAAGCTTTCTTT. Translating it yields CASSIAGTLSEAFF.

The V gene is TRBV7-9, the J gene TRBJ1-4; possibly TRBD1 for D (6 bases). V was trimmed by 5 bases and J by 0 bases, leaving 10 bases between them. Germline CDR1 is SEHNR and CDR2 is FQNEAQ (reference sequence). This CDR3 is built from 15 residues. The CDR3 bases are TGTGCCAGCAGCCCCCGACAGGCAACTAATGAAAAACTGTTTTTT. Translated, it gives CASSPRQATNEKLFF.

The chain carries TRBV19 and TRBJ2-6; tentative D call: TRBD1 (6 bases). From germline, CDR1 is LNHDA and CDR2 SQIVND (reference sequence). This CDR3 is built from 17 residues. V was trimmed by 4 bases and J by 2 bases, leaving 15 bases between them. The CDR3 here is CASSNLDRQPGANVLTF. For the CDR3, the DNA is TGTGCCAGTAGTAACCTTGACAGGCAACCTGGGGCCAACGTCCTGACTTTC.

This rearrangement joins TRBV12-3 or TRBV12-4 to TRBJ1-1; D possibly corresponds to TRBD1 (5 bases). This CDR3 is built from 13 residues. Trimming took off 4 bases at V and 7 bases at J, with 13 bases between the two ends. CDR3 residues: CASSSVHRSEAFF. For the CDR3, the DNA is TGTGCCAGCAGTTCCGTGCACAGGAGTGAAGCTTTCTTT.

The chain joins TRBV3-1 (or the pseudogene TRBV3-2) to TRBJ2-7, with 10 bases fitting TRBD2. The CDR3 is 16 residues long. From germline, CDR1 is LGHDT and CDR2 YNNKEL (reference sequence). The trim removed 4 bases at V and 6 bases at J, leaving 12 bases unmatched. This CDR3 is CASSLVSGRALGEQYF. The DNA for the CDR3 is TGTGCCAGCAGCCTAGTAAGCGGGAGGGCCCTGGGCGAGCAGTACTTC.

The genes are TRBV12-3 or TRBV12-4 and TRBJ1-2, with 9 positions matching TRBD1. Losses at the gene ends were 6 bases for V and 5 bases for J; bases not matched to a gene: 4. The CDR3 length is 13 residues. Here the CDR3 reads CASSYGQGYGYTF. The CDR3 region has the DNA TGTGCCAGCAGCTATGGACAGGGGTATGGCTACACCTTC.